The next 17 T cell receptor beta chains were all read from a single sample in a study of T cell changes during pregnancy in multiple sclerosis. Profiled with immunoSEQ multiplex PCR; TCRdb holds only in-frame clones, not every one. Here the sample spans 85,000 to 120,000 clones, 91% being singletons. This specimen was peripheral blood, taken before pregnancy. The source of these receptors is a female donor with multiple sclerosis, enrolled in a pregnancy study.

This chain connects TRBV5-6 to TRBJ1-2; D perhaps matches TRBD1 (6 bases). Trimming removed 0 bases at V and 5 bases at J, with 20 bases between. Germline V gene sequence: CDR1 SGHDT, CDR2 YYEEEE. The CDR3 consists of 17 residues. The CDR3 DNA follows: TGTGCCAGCAGCTTGGGGCTATCAGGGGACGGTGAATATGGCTACACCTTC. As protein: CASSLGLSGDGEYGYTF.

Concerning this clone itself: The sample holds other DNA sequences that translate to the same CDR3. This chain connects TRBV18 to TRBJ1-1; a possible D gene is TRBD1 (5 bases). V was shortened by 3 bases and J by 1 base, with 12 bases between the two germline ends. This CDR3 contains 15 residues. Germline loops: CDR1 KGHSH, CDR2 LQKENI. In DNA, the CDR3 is TGTGCCAGCTCACCCTTTCAGGACACGAACACTGAAGCTTTCTTT. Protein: CASSPFQDTNTEAFF. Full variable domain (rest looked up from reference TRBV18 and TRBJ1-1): NAGVMQNPRHLVRRRGQEARLRCSPMKGHSHVYWYRQLPEEGLKFMVYLQKENIIDESGMPKERFSAEFPKEGPSILRIQQVVRGDSAAYFCASSPFQDTNTEAFFGQGTRLTVV.

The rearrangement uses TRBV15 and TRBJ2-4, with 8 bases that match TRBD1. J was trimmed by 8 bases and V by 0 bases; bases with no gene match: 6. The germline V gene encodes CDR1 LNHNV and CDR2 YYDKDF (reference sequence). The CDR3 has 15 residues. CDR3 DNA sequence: TGTGCCACCAGCAGAGATCTCGCAGGGGGCTACATTCAGTACTTC. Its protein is CATSRDLAGGYIQYF.

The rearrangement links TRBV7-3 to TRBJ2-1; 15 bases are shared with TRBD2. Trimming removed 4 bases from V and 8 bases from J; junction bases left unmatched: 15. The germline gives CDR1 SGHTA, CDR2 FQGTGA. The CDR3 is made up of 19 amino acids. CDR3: CASSSLGGGTSGGRDEQFF. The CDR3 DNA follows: TGTGCCAGCAGCTCCCTCGGAGGGGGGACTAGCGGGGGGAGGGATGAGCAGTTCTTC.

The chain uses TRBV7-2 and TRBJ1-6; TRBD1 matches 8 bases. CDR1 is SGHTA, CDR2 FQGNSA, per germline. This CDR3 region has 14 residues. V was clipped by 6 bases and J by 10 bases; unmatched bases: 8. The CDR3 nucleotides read TGTGCCAGCAGTTCCGGGACAGGAGTGTCACCCCTCCACTTT. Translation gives CASSSGTGVSPLHF. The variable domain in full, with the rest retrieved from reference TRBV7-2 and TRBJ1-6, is GAGVSQSPSNKVTEKGKDVELRCDPISGHTALYWYRQSLGQGLEFLIYFQGNSAPDKSGLPSDRFSAERTGGSVSTLTIQRTQQEDSAVYLCASSSGTGVSPLHFGNGTRLTVT.

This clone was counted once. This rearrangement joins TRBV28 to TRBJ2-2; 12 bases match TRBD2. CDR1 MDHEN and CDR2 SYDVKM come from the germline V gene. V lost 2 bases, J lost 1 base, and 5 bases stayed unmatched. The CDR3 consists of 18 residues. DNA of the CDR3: TGTGCCAGCAGTTTACTAGGACTAGCGGGAAAGAACACCGGGGAGCTGTTTTTT. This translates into CASSLLGLAGKNTGELFF.

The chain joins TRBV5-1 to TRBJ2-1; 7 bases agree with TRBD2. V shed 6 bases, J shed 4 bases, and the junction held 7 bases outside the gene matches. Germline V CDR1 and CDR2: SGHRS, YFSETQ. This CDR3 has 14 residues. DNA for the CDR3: TGCGCCAGCACCTGGGGGGGTGGGTACAATGAGCAGTTCTTC. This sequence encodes CASTWGGGYNEQFF.

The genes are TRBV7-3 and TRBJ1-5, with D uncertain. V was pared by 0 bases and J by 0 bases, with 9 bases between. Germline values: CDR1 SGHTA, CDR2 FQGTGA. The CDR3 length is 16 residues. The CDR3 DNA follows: TGTGCCAGCAGCTTAACGACTGTATATAGCAATCAGCCCCAGCATTTT. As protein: CASSLTTVYSNQPQHF.

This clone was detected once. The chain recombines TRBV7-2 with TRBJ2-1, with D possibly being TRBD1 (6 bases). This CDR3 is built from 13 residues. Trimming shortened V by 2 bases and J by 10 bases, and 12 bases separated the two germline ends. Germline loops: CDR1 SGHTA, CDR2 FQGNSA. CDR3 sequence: CASSLRVGTEQFF. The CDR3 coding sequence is TGTGCCAGCAGCTTACGGGTGGGGACAGAGCAGTTCTTC.

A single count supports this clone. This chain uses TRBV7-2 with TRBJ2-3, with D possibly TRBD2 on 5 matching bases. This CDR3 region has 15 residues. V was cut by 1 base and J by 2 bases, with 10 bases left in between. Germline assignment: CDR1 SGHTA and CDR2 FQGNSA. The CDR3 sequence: CASSLGRRNTDTQYF. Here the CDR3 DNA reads TGTGCCAGCAGCTTAGGAAGGAGGAACACAGATACGCAGTATTTT.

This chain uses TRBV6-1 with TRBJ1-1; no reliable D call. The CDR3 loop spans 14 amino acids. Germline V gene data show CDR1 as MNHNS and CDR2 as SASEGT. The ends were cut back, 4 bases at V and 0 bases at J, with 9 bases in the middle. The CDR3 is CASSAWSMNTEAFF. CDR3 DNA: TGTGCCAGCAGTGCGTGGAGCATGAACACTGAAGCTTTCTTT.

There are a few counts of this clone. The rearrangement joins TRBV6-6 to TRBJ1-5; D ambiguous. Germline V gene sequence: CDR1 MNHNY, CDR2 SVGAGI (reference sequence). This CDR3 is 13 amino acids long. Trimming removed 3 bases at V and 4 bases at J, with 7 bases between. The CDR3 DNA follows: TGTGCCAGCAGTTATCAGACTAATCAGCCCCAGCATTTT. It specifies CASSYQTNQPQHF.

In DNA form, the CDR3 reads TGTGCCAGCAGGCACGCCGGGACTAGCGGGGGATTAGGCGGGGAGCTGTTTTTT. Amino acid sequence: CASRHAGTSGGLGGELFF. The chain combines TRBV5-4 with TRBJ2-2; the match to TRBD2 covers 14 bases. The J segment lost 7 bases and the V segment lost 5 bases, leaving 13 bases of the junction unmatched. The CDR3 contains 18 residues. Germline values: CDR1 SGHNT, CDR2 YYREEE (reference sequence).

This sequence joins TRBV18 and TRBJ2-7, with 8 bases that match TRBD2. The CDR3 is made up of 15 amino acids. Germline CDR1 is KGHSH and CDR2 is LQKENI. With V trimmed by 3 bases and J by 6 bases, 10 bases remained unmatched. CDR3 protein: CASSPSHGLAVEQYF. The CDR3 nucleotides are TGTGCCAGCTCACCTAGTCACGGACTAGCCGTCGAGCAGTACTTC.

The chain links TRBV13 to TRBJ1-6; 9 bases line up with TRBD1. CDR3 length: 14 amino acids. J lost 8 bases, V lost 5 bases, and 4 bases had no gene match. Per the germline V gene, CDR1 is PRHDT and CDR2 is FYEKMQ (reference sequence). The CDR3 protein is CASSRDREDSPLHF. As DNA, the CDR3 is TGTGCCAGCAGCCGGGACAGGGAGGATTCACCCCTCCACTTT.

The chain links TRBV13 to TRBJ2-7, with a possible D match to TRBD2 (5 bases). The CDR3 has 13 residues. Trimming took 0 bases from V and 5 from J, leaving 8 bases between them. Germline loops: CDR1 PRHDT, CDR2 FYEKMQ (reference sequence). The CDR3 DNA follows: TGTGCCAGCAGCTTAGGGGGGAGCCACGAGCAGTACTTC. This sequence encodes CASSLGGSHEQYF.

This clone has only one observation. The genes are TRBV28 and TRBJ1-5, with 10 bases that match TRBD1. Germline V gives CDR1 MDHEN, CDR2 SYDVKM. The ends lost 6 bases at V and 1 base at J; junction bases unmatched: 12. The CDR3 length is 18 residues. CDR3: CASRRTGTGVRSNQPQHF. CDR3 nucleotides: TGTGCCAGCAGGCGTACCGGGACAGGGGTAAGGAGCAATCAGCCCCAGCATTTT.